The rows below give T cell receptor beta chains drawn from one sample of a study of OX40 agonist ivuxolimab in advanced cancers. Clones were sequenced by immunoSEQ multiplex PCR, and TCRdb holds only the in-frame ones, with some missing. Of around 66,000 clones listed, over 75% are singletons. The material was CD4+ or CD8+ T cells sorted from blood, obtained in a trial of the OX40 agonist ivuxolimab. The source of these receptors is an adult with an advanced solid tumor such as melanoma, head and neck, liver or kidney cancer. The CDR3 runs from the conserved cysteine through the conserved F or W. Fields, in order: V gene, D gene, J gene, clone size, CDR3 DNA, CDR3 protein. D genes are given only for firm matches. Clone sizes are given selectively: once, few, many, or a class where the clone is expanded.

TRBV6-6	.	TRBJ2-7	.	TGTGCCAGCAGGCGACTAACTAGCAACGAGCAGTACTTC	CASRRLTSNEQYF
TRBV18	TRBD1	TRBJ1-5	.	TGTGCCAGCTCACTGGGACAGGGAGACAATCAGCCCCAGCATTTT	CASSLGQGDNQPQHF
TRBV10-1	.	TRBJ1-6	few	TGCGCCAGCAGTGAGTCAAGGGACTTAAATTCACCCCTCCACTTT	CASSESRDLNSPLHF
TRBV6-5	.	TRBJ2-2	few	TGTGCCAGCAGTTACTCTTGGGCGGACACCGGGGAGCTGTTTTTT	CASSYSWADTGELFF
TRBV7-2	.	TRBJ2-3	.	TGTGCCAGCAGTTCCACAGATACGCAGTATTTT	CASSSTDTQYF
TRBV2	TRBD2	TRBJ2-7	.	TGTGCCAGCAGAGCAAGACTAGCGGGGAGCGACGAGCAGTACTTC	CASRARLAGSDEQYF
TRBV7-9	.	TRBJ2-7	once	TGTGCCAGCAGCCCGTATATGGGCAGGGCCCACGAGCAGTACTTC	CASSPYMGRAHEQYF
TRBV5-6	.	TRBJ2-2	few	TGTGCCAGCAGCTTAGAGGTGACTTCCCTAACCGGGGAGCTGTTTTTT	CASSLEVTSLTGELFF
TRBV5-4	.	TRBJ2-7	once	TGTGCCAGCAGCTTGGTAGGCGAGCAGTACTTC	CASSLVGEQYF
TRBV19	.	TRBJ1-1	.	TGTGCCAGTAGTAACTGGTTTAGGGACACTGAAGCTTTCTTT	CASSNWFRDTEAFF
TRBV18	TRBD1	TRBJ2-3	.	TGTGCCAGCTCCCGTTCCGGGACAGGGAGCACAGATACGCAGTATTTT	CASSRSGTGSTDTQYF
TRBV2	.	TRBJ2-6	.	TGTGCCAGCAGTGAACTTAAACCGGGGGCCAACGTCCTGACTTTC	CASSELKPGANVLTF
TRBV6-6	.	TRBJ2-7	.	TGTGCCAGCAGTTACTCCGCAGCGGGTTCCTACGAGCAGTACTTC	CASSYSAAGSYEQYF
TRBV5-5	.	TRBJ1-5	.	TGTGCCAGCAGCCGCACAGGGCTCAATCAGCCCCAGCATTTT	CASSRTGLNQPQHF
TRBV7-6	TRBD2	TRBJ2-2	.	TGTGCCAGCAGCTCCCTCGGGGGGGCGGCCGGGGAGCTGTTTTTT	CASSSLGGAAGELFF
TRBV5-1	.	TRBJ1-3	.	TGCGCCAGCAGCTTGGGCAGCCTCGCATCTGGAAACACCATATATTTT	CASSLGSLASGNTIYF
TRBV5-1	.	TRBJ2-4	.	TGCGCCAGCAGCTTGGGATCAACCAAAAACATTCAGTACTTC	CASSLGSTKNIQYF
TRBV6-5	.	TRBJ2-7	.	TGTGCCAGCACCGTACTTGTGGGTACCACCTACGAGCAGTACTTC	CASTVLVGTTYEQYF
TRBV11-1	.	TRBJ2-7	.	TGTGCCAGCAGCTCGACTAACTCCTACGAGCAGTACTTC	CASSSTNSYEQYF
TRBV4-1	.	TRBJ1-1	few	TGCGCCAGCAGCGCACAGGGCATGAACACTGAAGCTTTCTTT	CASSAQGMNTEAFF
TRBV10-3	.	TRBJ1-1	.	TGTGCCATCAGTCCTGGATGGAGCTTAAACACTGAAGCTTTCTTT	CAISPGWSLNTEAFF
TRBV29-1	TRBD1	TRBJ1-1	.	TGCAGCGTGGGACAGATGAACACTGAAGCTTTCTTT	CSVGQMNTEAFF
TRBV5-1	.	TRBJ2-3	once	TGCGCCAGCAGCGGTATCGGAGACGCAGATACGCAGTATTTT	CASSGIGDADTQYF
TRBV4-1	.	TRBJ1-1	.	TGCGCCAGCAGCCAAGTGAGGTGGAGACAGACGGTTCTGAACACTGAAGCTTTCTTT	CASSQVRWRQTVLNTEAFF